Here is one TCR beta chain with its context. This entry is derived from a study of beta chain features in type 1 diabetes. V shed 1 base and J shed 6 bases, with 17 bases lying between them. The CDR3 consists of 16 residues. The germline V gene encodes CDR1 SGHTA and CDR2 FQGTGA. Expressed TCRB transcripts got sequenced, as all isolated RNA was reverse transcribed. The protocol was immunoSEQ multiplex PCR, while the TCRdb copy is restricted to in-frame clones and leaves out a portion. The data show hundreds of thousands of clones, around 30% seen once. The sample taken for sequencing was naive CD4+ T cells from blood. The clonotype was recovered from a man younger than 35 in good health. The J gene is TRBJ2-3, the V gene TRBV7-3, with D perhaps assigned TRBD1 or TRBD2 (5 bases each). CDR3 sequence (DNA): TGTGCCAGCAGCTTAAAGGGGAGCGTCCCCGCGGATACGCAGTATTTT. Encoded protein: CASSLKGSVPADTQYF.